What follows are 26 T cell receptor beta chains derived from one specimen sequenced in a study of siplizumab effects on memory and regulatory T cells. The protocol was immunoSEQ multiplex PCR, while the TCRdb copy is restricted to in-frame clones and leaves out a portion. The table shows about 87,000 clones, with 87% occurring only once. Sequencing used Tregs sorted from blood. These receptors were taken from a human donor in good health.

The CDR3 spells CASSRLDSNQPQHF. CDR3 bases: TGCGCCAGCAGTCGGTTAGATAGCAATCAGCCCCAGCATTTT. This rearrangement joins TRBV23-1 to TRBJ1-5; no definite D call. TRBV23-1 is reported as an ORF; its role is uncertain. CDR3 size: 14 residues. Trimming removed 4 bases from V and 0 bases from J, with 7 bases in between.

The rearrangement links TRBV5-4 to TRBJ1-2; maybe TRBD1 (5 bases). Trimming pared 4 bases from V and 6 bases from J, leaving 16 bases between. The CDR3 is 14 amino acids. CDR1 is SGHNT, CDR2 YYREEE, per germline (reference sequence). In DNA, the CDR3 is TGTGCCAGCAGCGAGGGGTGGTTAAGTCATGGCTACACCTTC. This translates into CASSEGWLSHGYTF.

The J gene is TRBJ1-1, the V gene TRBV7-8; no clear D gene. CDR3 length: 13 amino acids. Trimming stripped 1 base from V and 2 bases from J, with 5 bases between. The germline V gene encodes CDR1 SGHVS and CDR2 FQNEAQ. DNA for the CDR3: TGTGCCAGCAGCTTAGGGAGCAACACTGAAGCTTTCTTT. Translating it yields CASSLGSNTEAFF. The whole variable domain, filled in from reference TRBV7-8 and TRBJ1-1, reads GAGVSQSPRYKVAKRGQDVALRCDPISGHVSLFWYQQALGQGPEFLTYFQNEAQLDKSGLPSDRFFAERPEGSVSTLKIQRTQQEDSAVYLCASSLGSNTEAFFGQGTRLTVV.

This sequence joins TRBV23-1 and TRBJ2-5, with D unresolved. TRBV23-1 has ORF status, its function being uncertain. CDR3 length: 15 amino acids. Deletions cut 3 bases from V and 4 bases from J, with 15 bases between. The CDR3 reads CASSHSRHRSETQYF. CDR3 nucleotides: TGCGCCAGCAGTCATTCCCGACACCGTTCAGAGACCCAGTACTTC.

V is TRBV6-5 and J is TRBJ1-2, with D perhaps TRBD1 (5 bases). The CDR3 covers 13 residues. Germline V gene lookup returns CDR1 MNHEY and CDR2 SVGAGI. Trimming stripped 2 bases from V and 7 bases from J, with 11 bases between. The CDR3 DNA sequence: TGTGCCAGCAGTTACGGGTTGGGGGGTGGCTACACCTTC. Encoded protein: CASSYGLGGGYTF.

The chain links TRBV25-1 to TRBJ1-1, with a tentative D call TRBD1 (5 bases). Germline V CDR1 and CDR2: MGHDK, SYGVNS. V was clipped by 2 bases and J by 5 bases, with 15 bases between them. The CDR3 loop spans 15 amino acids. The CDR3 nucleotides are TGTGCCAGCAGTGAACATCGGGGGGAAAGGACTGAAGCTTTCTTT. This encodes CASSEHRGERTEAFF. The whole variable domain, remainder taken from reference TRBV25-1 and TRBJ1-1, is EADIYQTPRYLVIGTGKKITLECSQTMGHDKMYWYQQDPGMELHLIHYSYGVNSTEKGDLSSESTVSRIRTEHFPLTLESARPSHTSQYLCASSEHRGERTEAFFGQGTRLTVV.

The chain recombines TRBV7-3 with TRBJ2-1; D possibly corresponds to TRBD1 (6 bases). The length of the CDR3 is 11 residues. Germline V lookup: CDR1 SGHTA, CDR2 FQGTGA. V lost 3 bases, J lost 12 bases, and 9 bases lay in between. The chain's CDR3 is CASSFGGLQFF. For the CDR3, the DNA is TGTGCCAGCAGCTTTGGGGGCCTGCAGTTCTTC. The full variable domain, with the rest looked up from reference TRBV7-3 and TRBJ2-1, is GAGVSQTPSNKVTEKGKYVELRCDPISGHTALYWYRQSLGQGPEFLIYFQGTGAADDSGLPNDRFFAVRPEGSVSTLKIQRTERGDSAVYLCASSFGGLQFFGPGTRLTVL.

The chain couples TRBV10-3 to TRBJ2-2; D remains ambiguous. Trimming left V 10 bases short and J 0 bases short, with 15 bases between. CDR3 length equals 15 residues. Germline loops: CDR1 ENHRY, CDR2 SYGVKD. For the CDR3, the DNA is TGTGCCACCACGGATGGACCCCCGAACACCGGGGAGCTGTTTTTT. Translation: CATTDGPPNTGELFF.

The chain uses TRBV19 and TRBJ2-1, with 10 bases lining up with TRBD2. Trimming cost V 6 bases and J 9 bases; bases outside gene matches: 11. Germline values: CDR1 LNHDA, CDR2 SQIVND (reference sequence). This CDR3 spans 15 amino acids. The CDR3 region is CASSRGLAGAIEQFF. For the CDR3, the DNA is TGTGCCAGTAGCCGCGGGCTAGCGGGGGCCATTGAGCAGTTCTTC.

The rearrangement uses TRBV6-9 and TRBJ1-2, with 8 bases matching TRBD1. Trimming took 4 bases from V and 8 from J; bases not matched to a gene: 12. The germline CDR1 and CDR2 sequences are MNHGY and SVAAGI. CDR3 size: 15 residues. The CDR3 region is CASSSYLGQDWGYTF. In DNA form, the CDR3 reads TGTGCCAGCAGTTCCTACCTGGGACAGGACTGGGGCTACACCTTC.

As DNA, the CDR3 is TGTGCCAGCAGCAAAGAGGTCTCGAACACCGGGGAGCTGTTTTTT. Residues: CASSKEVSNTGELFF. The V call is TRBV21-1, the J call TRBJ2-2. TRBV21-1 is a pseudogene segment. This CDR3 contains 15 residues.

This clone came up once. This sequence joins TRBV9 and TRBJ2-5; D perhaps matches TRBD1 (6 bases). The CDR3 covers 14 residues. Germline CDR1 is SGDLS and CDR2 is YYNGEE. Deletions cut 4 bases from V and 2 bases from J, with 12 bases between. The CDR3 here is CASSHGQTQETQYF. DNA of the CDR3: TGTGCCAGCAGCCATGGACAGACACAAGAGACCCAGTACTTC.

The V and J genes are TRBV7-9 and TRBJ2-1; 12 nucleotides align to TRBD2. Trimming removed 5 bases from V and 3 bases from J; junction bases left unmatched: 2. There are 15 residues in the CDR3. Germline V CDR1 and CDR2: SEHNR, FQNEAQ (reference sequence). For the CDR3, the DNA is TGTGCCAGCAGCCTACTAGCGGGGGGCTACAATGAGCAGTTCTTC. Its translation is CASSLLAGGYNEQFF. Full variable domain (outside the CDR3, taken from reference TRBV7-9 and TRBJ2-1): DTGVSQNPRHKITKRGQNVTFRCDPISEHNRLYWYRQTLGQGPEFLTYFQNEAQLEKSRLLSDRFSAERPKGSFSTLEIQRTEQGDSAMYLCASSLLAGGYNEQFFGPGTRLTVL.

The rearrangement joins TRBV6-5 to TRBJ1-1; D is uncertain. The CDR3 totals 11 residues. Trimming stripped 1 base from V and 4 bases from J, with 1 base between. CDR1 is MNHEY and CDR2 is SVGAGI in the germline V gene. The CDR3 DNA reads TGTGCCAGCAGTTACTTCACTGAAGCTTTCTTT. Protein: CASSYFTEAFF.

The CDR3 DNA reads as TGCGCCAGCAGCTTATCACAGAATGAAAAACTGTTTTTT. Its translation is CASSLSQNEKLFF. This rearrangement joins TRBV5-1 to TRBJ1-4; D gene unclear. V gave up 2 bases and J gave up 5 bases, with 7 bases separating them. CDR3 length: 13 residues. Germline-derived CDR1 and CDR2 are SGHRS and YFSETQ.

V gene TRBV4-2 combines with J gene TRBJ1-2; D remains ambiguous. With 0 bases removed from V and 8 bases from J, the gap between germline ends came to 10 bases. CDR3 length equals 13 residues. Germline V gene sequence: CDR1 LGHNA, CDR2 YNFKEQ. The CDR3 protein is CASSQDVEGGYTF. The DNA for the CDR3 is TGTGCCAGCAGCCAAGATGTCGAGGGAGGCTACACCTTC.

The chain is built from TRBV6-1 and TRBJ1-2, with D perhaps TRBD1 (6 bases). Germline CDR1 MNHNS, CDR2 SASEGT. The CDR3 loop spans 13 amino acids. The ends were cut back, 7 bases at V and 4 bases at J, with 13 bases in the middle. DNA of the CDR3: TGTGCCAGCACCGAGGGGGGGTTCTATGGCTACACCTTC. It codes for CASTEGGFYGYTF.

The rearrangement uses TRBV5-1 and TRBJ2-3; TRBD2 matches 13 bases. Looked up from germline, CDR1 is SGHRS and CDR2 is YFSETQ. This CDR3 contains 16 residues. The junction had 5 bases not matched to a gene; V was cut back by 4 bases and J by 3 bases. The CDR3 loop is CASSEGLAGNTDTQYF. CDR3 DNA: TGCGCCAGCAGCGAGGGACTAGCGGGGAATACAGATACGCAGTATTTT.

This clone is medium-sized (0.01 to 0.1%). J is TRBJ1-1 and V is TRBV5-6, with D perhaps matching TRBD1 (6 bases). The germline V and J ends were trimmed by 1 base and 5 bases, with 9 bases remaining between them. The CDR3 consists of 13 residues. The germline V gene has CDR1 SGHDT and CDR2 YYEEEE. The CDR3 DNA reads TGTGCCAGCAGCTTGACAGGGAGGACTGAAGCTTTCTTT. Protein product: CASSLTGRTEAFF.

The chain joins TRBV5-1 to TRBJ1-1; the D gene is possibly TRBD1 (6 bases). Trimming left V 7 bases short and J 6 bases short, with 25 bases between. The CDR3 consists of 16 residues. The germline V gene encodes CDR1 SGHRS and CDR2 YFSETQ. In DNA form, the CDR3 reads TGCGCCAGCGCTTTCACCCGCTTTACAGGGAATCCTGAAGCTTTCTTT. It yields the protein CASAFTRFTGNPEAFF.

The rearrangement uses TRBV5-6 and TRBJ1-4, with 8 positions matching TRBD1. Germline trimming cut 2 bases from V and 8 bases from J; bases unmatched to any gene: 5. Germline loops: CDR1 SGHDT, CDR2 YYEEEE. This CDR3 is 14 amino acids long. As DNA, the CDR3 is TGTGCCAGCAGCTTCCAGGGGGCTGGGGAAAAACTGTTTTTT. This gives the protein CASSFQGAGEKLFF.

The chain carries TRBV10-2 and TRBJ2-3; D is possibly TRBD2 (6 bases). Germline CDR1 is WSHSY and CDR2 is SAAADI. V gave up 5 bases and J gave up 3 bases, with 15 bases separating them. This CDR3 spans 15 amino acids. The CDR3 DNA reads TGCGCCAGCAGTTTCGGGACTTGGGGGACAGATACGCAGTATTTT. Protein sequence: CASSFGTWGTDTQYF.

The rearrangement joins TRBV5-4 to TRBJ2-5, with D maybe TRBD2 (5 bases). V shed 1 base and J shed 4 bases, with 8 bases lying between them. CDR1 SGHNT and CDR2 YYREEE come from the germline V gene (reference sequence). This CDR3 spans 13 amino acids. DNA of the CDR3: TGTGCCAGCAGCTTGTCGGCGGGAGAGACCCAGTACTTC. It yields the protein CASSLSAGETQYF.

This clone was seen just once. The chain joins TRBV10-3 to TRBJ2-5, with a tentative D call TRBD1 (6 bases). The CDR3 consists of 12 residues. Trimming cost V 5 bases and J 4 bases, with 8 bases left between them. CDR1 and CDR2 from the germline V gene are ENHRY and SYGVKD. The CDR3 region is CAISTGTETQYF. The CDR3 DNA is TGTGCCATCAGTACAGGGACAGAGACCCAGTACTTC.

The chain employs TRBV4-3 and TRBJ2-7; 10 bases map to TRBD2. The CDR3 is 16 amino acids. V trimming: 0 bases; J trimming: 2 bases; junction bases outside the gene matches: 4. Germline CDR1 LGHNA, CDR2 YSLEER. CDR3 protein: CASSQDPSGGPYEQYF. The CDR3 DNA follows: TGCGCCAGCAGCCAAGATCCTAGCGGGGGTCCCTACGAGCAGTACTTC.

CDR3 amino acids: CATSGGSAYEQYF. The CDR3 region has the DNA TGTGCCACCAGCGGGGGTAGTGCCTACGAGCAGTACTTC. The rearrangement joins TRBV15 to TRBJ2-5; the D call may be TRBD1 or TRBD2 (5 bases each). The DNA end favors TRBJ2-7, so the J call may be wrong. The CDR3 runs to 13 residues. The germline CDR1 and CDR2 sequences are LNHNV and YYDKDF (reference sequence).